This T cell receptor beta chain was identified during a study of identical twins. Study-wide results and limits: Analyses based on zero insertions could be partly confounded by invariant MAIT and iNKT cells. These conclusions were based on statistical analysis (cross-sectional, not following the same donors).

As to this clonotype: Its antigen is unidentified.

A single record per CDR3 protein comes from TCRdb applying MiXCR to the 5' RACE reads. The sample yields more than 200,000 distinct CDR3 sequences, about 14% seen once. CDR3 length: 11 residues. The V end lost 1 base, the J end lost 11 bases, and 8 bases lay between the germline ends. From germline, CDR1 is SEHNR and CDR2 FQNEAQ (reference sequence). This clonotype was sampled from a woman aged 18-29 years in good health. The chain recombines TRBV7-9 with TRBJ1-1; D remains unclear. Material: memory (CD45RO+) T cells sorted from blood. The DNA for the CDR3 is TGTGCCAGCAGCTTAGGGGTGGTCGCTTTCTTT. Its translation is CASSLGVVAFF.